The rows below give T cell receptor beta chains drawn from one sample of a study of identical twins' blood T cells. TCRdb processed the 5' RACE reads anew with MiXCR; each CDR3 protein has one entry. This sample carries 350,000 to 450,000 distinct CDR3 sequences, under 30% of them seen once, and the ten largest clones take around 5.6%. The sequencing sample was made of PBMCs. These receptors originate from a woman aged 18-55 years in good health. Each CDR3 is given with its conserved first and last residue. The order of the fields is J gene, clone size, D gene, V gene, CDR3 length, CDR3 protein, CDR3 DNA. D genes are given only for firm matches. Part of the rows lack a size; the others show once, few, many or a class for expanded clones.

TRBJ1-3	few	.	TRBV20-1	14	CSAPTGGAGNTIYF	TGCAGTGCTCCCACCGGGGGGGCTGGAAACACCATATATTTT
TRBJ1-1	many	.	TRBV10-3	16	CAIRGLRVGPNTEAFF	TGTGCCATCAGGGGCCTTAGGGTGGGCCCGAACACTGAAGCTTTCTTT
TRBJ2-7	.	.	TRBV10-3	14	CAISPVNSPYEQYF	TGTGCCATCAGTCCCGTGAACAGTCCCTACGAGCAGTACTTC
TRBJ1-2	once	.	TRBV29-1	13	CSVAQDGGLSYTF	TGCAGCGTTGCTCAGGATGGGGGTCTAAGCTACACCTTC
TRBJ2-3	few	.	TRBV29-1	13	CSVIWIGTDTQYF	TGCAGCGTGATTTGGATCGGCACAGATACGCAGTATTTT
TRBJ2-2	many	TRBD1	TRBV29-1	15	CSVDTNRGQGGELFF	TGCAGCGTTGATACGAACAGGGGGCAGGGCGGGGAGCTGTTTTTT
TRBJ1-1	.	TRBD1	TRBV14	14	CASSPVRQGEKAFF	TGTGCCAGCAGCCCTGTTAGACAGGGCGAAAAAGCTTTCTTT
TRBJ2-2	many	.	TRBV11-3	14	CASSLGAGTGELFF	TGTGCCAGCAGCTTGGGCGCTGGAACCGGGGAGCTGTTTTTT
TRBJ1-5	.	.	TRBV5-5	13	CASSLDRRQPQHF	TGTGCCAGCAGCTTGGATCGGAGACAGCCCCAGCATTTT
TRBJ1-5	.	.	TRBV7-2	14	CASSLWRLDQPQHF	TGTGCCAGCAGCTTGTGGAGGTTGGATCAGCCCCAGCATTTT
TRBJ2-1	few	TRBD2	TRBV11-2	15	CASSFTSGRSNEQFF	TGTGCCAGCAGCTTCACTAGCGGGAGATCCAATGAGCAGTTCTTC
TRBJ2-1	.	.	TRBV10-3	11	CAISGLHERFF	TGTGCCATCAGTGGCTTGCATGAGCGGTTCTTC
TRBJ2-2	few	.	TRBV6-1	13	CASSEVLTGELFF	TGTGCCAGCAGTGAAGTATTGACCGGGGAGCTGTTTTTT
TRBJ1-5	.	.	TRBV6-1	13	CASSVTGYQPQHF	TGTGCCAGCAGTGTTACAGGTTATCAGCCCCAGCATTTT
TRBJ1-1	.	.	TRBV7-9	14	CASSFPGAGSEAFF	TGTGCAAGCAGCTTCCCCGGGGCAGGGAGTGAAGCTTTCTTT
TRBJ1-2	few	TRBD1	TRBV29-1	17	CSVVDSGRGISNYGYTF	TGCAGCGTTGTAGACTCGGGCAGGGGGATATCTAACTATGGCTACACCTTC